This is a list of T cell receptor beta chains from one sample in a study of blood T cells in healthy people across ages. TCRdb analysed the 5' RACE reads with MiXCR anew, one entry per CDR3 protein. The table has about 1.8 million distinct CDR3 sequences, around 48% seen once; the top ten hold 2% to 2.5%. Sequences were obtained from blood. The receptors stem from a woman in her forties in good health. Both conserved end residues are part of each CDR3. The D gene is left open where the match is weak. Where a row states a size, it is once, few, many or the class of an expanded clone; other rows omit it.

TRBD1	TRBJ1-5	TRBV4-3	NA	TGCGCCAGCAGCCAAACGACAGGGCGTAGCAATCGGCCCCAGCATTTT	CASSQTTGRSNRPQHF
TRBD1	TRBJ1-2	TRBV12-5	NA	TGTGCTAGTGGTTTGGTACCCTCGAGACAGGGGGATGGCTACACCTTC	CASGLVPSRQGDGYTF
TRBD1	TRBJ2-7	TRBV20-1	NA	TGCAGTGCCACGACAGGGGGCCCCTACAATGAGCAGTACTTC	CSATTGGPYNEQYF
NA	TRBJ1-1	TRBV20-1	once	TGCAGTGCTCGCCGACAGGCGGGAGACACTGAAGCTTTCTTT	CSARRQAGDTEAFF
TRBD2	TRBJ2-1	TRBV18	few	TGTGCCAGTTCACCAGCCGGGCGGGGGGCGATTCTCAATGAGCAGTTCTTC	CASSPAGRGAILNEQFF
NA	TRBJ2-3	TRBV5-1	NA	TGCGCTAGCAGCTCAGGGACCCTATTTACAGATACGCAGTATTTT	CASSSGTLFTDTQYF
NA	TRBJ1-2	TRBV28	NA	TGTGCCAGCGGTCTAACCCCCGGCTACACCTTC	CASGLTPGYTF
NA	TRBJ1-2	TRBV29-1	NA	TGCAGTGTTGTTCAGGGGCCCTATGGCTACACCTTC	CSVVQGPYGYTF
NA	TRBJ1-5	TRBV4-2	NA	TGTGCCAGCAGCCAAGATAAGAATCAGCCCCAGCATTTT	CASSQDKNQPQHF
NA	TRBJ2-2	TRBV6-5	NA	TGTGCCAGCAGTTACGGGGAAAACACCGGGGAGCTGTTTTTT	CASSYGENTGELFF
TRBD1	TRBJ2-1	TRBV24-1	NA	TGTGCCACCAGTACATCCGACAGGGGCGCGTCCTACAATGAGCAGTTCTTC	CATSTSDRGASYNEQFF
NA	TRBJ2-5	TRBV15	few	TGTGCCACCAGTGGGGGATTCCAAGAGACCCAGTACTTC	CATSGGFQETQYF
TRBD2	TRBJ2-3	TRBV7-2	many	TGTGCCAGCAGCCTTAGCGGGGGGCGCACAGATACGCAGTATTTT	CASSLSGGRTDTQYF
NA	TRBJ1-2	TRBV4-2	NA	TGTGCCAGCAGCCAAGGGAAATCCTCAGCTAACTATGGCTACACCTTC	CASSQGKSSANYGYTF
NA	TRBJ2-7	TRBV4-1	NA	TGCGCCAGCAGCCATCCCCCTTACAGGGACGAGCAGTACTTC	CASSHPPYRDEQYF
TRBD2	TRBJ2-1	TRBV20-1	NA	TGCAGTGCTAGATATCAGCGGGGGGGCATCAATGAGCAGTTCTTC	CSARYQRGGINEQFF
TRBD1	TRBJ2-1	TRBV5-6	NA	TGTGCCAGCAGCACCGGGACAGGGGGCATGTACAATGAGCAGTTCTTC	CASSTGTGGMYNEQFF
NA	TRBJ2-5	TRBV29-1	NA	TGCAGCAAGACAGAGCAAGAGACCCAGTACTTC	CSKTEQETQYF
TRBD2	TRBJ2-1	TRBV7-8	NA	TGTGCCAGCAGCTTAGCGTCTAGGGGACTAGCGGCGTACAATGAGCAGTTCTTC	CASSLASRGLAAYNEQFF
TRBD1	TRBJ2-3	TRBV28	NA	TGTGCCAGCAGCCACAGGGGCTCCGTTTTCACAGATACGCAGTATTTT	CASSHRGSVFTDTQYF
TRBD1	TRBJ1-1	TRBV11-1	few	TGTGCCAGCAGCTCCTTTACAGGGGTTGGGACTGAAGCTTTCTTT	CASSSFTGVGTEAFF
TRBD2	TRBJ2-1	TRBV13	NA	TGTGCCAGCAGCTTAGGCCTACTGTTGAGCGGGGGTCCCCCGGATGAGCAGTTCTTC	CASSLGLLLSGGPPDEQFF
NA	TRBJ1-2	TRBV7-2	NA	TGTGCCAGCAGCTTAGGCTTGGGGCGGGACTATGGCTACACCTTC	CASSLGLGRDYGYTF
TRBD2	TRBJ2-1	TRBV24-1	NA	TGTGCCACCAGTGACCCCGGGGGGACGGAGTACAATGAGCAGTTCTTC	CATSDPGGTEYNEQFF
TRBD1	TRBJ2-1	TRBV10-3	NA	TGTGCCATCACCCAAGGGGGGACAGGACGTGACAATGAGCAGTTCTTC	CAITQGGTGRDNEQFF
NA	TRBJ2-5	TRBV7-2	NA	TGTGCCAGCAGCCTGTCGCAACTGGGGACCCAGTACTTC	CASSLSQLGTQYF
TRBD1	TRBJ2-7	TRBV10-3	few	TGTGCCATCAGTGCGGTGGACAGGGGTAGTTACGAGCAGTACTTC	CAISAVDRGSYEQYF
NA	TRBJ2-1	TRBV6-6	NA	TGTGCCAGCAGCTCCCCGGGACTCCACTCCTACAATGAGCAGTTCTTC	CASSSPGLHSYNEQFF
NA	TRBJ2-1	TRBV6-2/TRBV6-3	few	TGTGCCAGCAGCTCGACAAGAGAATGGGTTTACAATGAGCAGTTCTTC	CASSSTREWVYNEQFF
NA	TRBJ2-3	TRBV28	NA	TGTGCCAGCAGTTTATTGTCTTTTAGAGGGCGGAAAAGCACAGATACGCAGTATTTT	CASSLLSFRGRKSTDTQYF
TRBD1	TRBJ2-2	TRBV7-2	NA	TGTGCCAGCAGCCGTACAGGGGACAACACCGGGGAGCTGTTTTTT	CASSRTGDNTGELFF
NA	TRBJ2-1	TRBV27	NA	TGTGCCAGCAGTTCCGATTTCGGGGACAATGAGCAGTTCTTC	CASSSDFGDNEQFF
NA	TRBJ2-7	TRBV7-2	NA	TGTGCCAGCAGCTTAAATTCGGGGGGCGCCTCCTACAATGAGCAGTACTTC	CASSLNSGGASYNEQYF
TRBD1	TRBJ1-5	TRBV28	NA	TGTGCCAGCTGGGGGACAGGAATCAATCAGCCCCAGCATTTT	CASWGTGINQPQHF
TRBD1	TRBJ2-7	TRBV7-9	NA	TGTGCCAGCACCCGGACAGGGGGTGGGTGGAACGAGCAGTACTTC	CASTRTGGGWNEQYF